Below, 9 T cell receptor beta chains from the same sample are listed, as sequenced in a study of T cell responses to AZD1222 COVID-19 vaccine. Assay: immunoSEQ multiplex PCR; the TCRdb copy retains only in-frame clones and omits some. Of approximately 180,000 clones in the sample, 70% to 90% were seen once. The source was peripheral blood, collected on day 0 of AZD1222 vaccination. These receptor sequences come from an adult in good health.

The chain joins TRBV28 to TRBJ1-1; TRBD1 matches 8 bases. V gave up 5 bases and J gave up 5 bases; unmatched junction bases: 16. CDR3 length equals 17 residues. Germline-derived CDR1 and CDR2 are MDHEN and SYDVKM. Here the CDR3 DNA reads TGTGCCAGCAGTCTCGGGACAGGCCTCGGAAAAAGAACTGAAGCTTTCTTT. It is translated as CASSLGTGLGKRTEAFF.

The V call is TRBV15, the J call TRBJ2-2; the D gene could be TRBD1 or TRBD2 (5 bases each). Looked up from germline, CDR1 is LNHNV and CDR2 is YYDKDF (reference sequence). The ends were cut back, 1 base at V and 4 bases at J, with 13 bases in the middle. The CDR3 runs 16 residues. CDR3 coding DNA: TGTGCCACCAGCAGAGGGGGCAGGGCGGGCACCGGGGAGCTGTTTTTT. Translated, it gives CATSRGGRAGTGELFF. Using reference TRBV15 and TRBJ2-2 for the parts outside the CDR3, the full variable domain is DAMVIQNPRYQVTQFGKPVTLSCSQTLNHNVMYWYQQKSSQAPKLLFHYYDKDFNNEADTPDNFQSRRPNTSFCFLDIRSPGLGDTAMYLCATSRGGRAGTGELFFGEGSRLTVL.

The CDR3 bases are TGCGCCAGCAGCCAAGGCAGGGGAGGTCGGAACACTGAAGCTTTCTTT. Amino acid sequence: CASSQGRGGRNTEAFF. V usage is TRBV4-1 and J usage is TRBJ1-1, with a possible D match to TRBD1 (6 bases). The V end lost 1 base, the J end lost 1 base, and 13 bases lay between the germline ends. The CDR3 has 16 amino acids. The germline V gene encodes CDR1 MGHRA and CDR2 YSYEKL.

V is TRBV21-1 and J is TRBJ1-4. TRBV21-1 is a documented pseudogene. The CDR3 is 12 residues long. The chain's CDR3 is CAPSATNEKLFF. The CDR3 DNA reads as TGTGCCCCTTCTGCAACTAATGAAAAACTGTTTTTT.

The V and J genes are TRBV5-5 and TRBJ1-6, with D perhaps matching TRBD1 (6 bases). This CDR3 has 13 amino acids. V gave up 0 bases and J gave up 9 bases, with 7 bases separating them. The germline V gene has CDR1 SGHKS and CDR2 YYEKEE (reference sequence). The CDR3 spells CASSLGTVSPLHF. The CDR3 region has the DNA TGTGCCAGCAGCTTGGGGACAGTTTCACCCCTCCACTTT.

In this sample, this clone turned up once. The rearrangement joins TRBV2 to TRBJ2-3, with D tentatively TRBD2 (5 bases). The CDR3 has 13 residues. V was clipped by 3 bases and J by 10 bases, with 14 bases between them. CDR1 is SNHLY, CDR2 FYNNEI, per germline. The CDR3 nucleotides are TGTGCCAGCAGTGATGGATCGGACTTGTCGCAGTATTTT. Its translation: CASSDGSDLSQYF.

The sample holds a few counts of this clone. The chain joins TRBV3-1 (or the pseudogene TRBV3-2) to TRBJ1-2, with TRBD1 as a possible D gene (5 bases). The CDR3 sequence is 15 residues long. CDR1 is LGHDT and CDR2 is YNNKEL in the germline V gene (reference sequence). With 3 bases removed from V and 6 bases from J, the gap between germline ends came to 17 bases. The CDR3 region has the DNA TGTGCCAGCAGCCATGTCTCTATCAGGGAGGATGGCTACACCTTC. As protein: CASSHVSIREDGYTF.

J is TRBJ2-7 and V is TRBV7-3; D is possibly TRBD2 (5 bases). The V gene's germline CDR1 is SGHTA and CDR2 FQGTGA. This CDR3 region has 13 residues. Trimming cost V 5 bases and J 7 bases, with 15 bases left between them. In nucleotides, the CDR3 is TGTGCCAGCAGCCCCCCGGGCGGGTTGGAGCAGTACTTC. Its translation is CASSPPGGLEQYF.

The rearrangement links TRBV5-6 to TRBJ1-4, with D maybe TRBD1 (5 bases). Germline V gene data show CDR1 as SGHDT and CDR2 as YYEEEE. The ends were cut back, 3 bases at V and 1 base at J, with 13 bases in the middle. The CDR3 sequence is 16 residues long. This CDR3 is CASSYQRTRTNEKLFF. As DNA, the CDR3 is TGTGCCAGCAGCTACCAAAGGACAAGAACTAATGAAAAACTGTTTTTT. Filled out from reference TRBV5-6 and TRBJ1-4, the complete variable domain reads DAGVTQSPTHLIKTRGQQVTLRCSPKSGHDTVSWYQQALGQGPQFIFQYYEEEERQRGNFPDRFSGHQFPNYSSELNVNALLLGDSALYLCASSYQRTRTNEKLFFGSGTQLSVL.